This T cell receptor beta chain originates from a study of OX40 agonist ivuxolimab in advanced cancers. General observations from the study: Partial responders dosed at 0.1-3.0 mg/kg displayed clonal expansion ranking among the lowest. Circulating CD4+ and CD8+ T cells showed clonal expansion by week 6 at 0.1 to 3.0 mg/kg.

Note on this clone: What it binds is unknown.

Some clones are missing from TCRdb's copy, which holds only in-frame ones; the method was immunoSEQ multiplex PCR. The table has approximately 24,000 clones, approximately 79% seen once; the top ten hold roughly 23%. The V segment lost 6 bases and the J segment 3 bases; nucleotides outside the gene matches: 14. The CDR3 has 17 amino acids. Germline values: CDR1 MDHEN, CDR2 SYDVKM. Sampling of blood occurred at baseline, cycle 4 day 1, and cycle 7 day 1. The specimen was CD4+ or CD8+ T cells sorted from blood, collected in a trial of the OX40 agonist ivuxolimab. This clonotype was obtained from an adult with an advanced solid tumor such as melanoma, head and neck, liver or kidney cancer. V and J are TRBV28 and TRBJ2-1, with TRBD2 matching 7 bases. The CDR3 region has the DNA TGTGCCAGCAGCCAAACCCCTCAATGGGGGGGCTACAATGAGCAGTTCTTC. Amino acids: CASSQTPQWGGYNEQFF.